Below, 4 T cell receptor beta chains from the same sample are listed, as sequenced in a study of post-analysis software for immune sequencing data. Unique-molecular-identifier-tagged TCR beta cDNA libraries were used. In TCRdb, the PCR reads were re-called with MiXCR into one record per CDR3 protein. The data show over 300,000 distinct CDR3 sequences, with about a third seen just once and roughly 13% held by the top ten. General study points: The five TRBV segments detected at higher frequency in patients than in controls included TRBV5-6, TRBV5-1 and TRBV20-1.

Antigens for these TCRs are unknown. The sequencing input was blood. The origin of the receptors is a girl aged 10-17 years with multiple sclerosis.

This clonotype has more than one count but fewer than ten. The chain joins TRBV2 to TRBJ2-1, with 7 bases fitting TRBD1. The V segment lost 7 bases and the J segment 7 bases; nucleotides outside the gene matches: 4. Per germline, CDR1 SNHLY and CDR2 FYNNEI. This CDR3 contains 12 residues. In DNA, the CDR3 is TGTGCCAGCACCCCCAGGGGGAATGAGCAGTTCTTC. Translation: CASTPRGNEQFF.

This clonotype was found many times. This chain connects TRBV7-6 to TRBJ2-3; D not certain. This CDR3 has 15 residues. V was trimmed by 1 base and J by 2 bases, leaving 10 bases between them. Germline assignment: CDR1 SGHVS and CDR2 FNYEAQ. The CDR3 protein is CASSLVAVSTDTQYF. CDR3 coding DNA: TGTGCCAGCAGCTTAGTTGCGGTGTCCACAGATACGCAGTATTTT.

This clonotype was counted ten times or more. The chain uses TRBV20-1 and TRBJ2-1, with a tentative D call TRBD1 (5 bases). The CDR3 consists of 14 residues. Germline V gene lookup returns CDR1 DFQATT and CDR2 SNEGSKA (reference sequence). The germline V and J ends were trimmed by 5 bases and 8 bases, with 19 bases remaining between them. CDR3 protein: CSADLGLPKDEQFF. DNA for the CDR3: TGCAGTGCTGATTTGGGGCTCCCTAAGGATGAGCAGTTCTTC.

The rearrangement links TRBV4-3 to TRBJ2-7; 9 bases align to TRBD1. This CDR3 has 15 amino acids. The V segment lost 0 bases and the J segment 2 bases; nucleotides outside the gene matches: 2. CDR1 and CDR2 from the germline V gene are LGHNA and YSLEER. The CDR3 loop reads CASSQEWDRAYEQYF. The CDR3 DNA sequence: TGCGCCAGCAGCCAAGAATGGGACAGGGCCTACGAGCAGTACTTC.